This section outlines one T cell receptor beta chain sequence together with its context. No antigen is known for it. Method: immunoSEQ multiplex PCR; TCRdb's copy keeps in-frame clones and lacks some. The sample yields tens of thousands of clones, 89% seen once. This specimen belongs to a study of OX40 agonist ivuxolimab in advanced cancers. For the study at large: Six ivuxolimab dose levels, 0.01 to 10 mg/kg, were given intravenously every 2 weeks. Findings and caveats of the study: The 0.1-3.0 mg/kg partial responders had among the lowest clonal expansion.

Germline CDR1 and CDR2: SGHTA and FQGNSA. V trimming: 3 bases; J trimming: 3 bases; junction bases outside the gene matches: 9. CDR3 length equals 16 residues. The sequenced sample was CD4+ or CD8+ T cells sorted from blood, obtained in a trial of the OX40 agonist ivuxolimab. The TCR comes from an adult with an advanced solid tumor such as melanoma, head and neck, liver or kidney cancer. The V and J genes are TRBV7-2 and TRBJ2-7; 9 bases fit TRBD2. Here the CDR3 DNA reads TGTGCCAGCAGCTTCTATAGCGGGGGTGCTTACTACGAGCAGTACTTC. As protein: CASSFYSGGAYYEQYF.